This TCR beta chain was identified during a study of tumor T cells in aggressive B-cell lymphoma. J was trimmed by 2 bases and V by 5 bases; bases with no gene match: 6. The germline V gene encodes CDR1 MNHNY and CDR2 SVGAGI (reference sequence). The CDR3 runs 15 residues. Using immunoSEQ multiplex PCR, the repertoire was profiled, and TCRdb retains in-frame clones only, with some absent. The table lists some 9,500 clones, 75% to 85% of them singletons. The clonotype originates from an adult with diffuse large B cell lymphoma. Sequencing was performed on tumor tissue. The chain is built from TRBV6-6 and TRBJ1-2; TRBD1 matches 9 bases. Here the CDR3 DNA reads TGTGCCAGCAGTCCCGGAGGGACAGGGAACTATGGCTACACCTTC. It codes for CASSPGGTGNYGYTF.